The 27 T cell receptor beta chains listed next were all sequenced from one sample in a study of PD-1 blockade in classical Hodgkin lymphoma. Data came from immunoSEQ multiplex PCR; TCRdb stores just in-frame clones and leaves some out. The repertoire includes 34,000 or so clones, 81% of them detected once, and approximately 18% sits in the top ten. Sample time point: cycle 4 day 1 (C4D1), after less than seven weeks of nivolumab. Each of the patients experienced relapse following autologous stem cell transplantation, and their brentuximab vedotin exposure differed. Here the sequenced sample was peripheral blood mononuclear cells (PBMCs), taken before the fourth cycle of nivolumab. These receptors were obtained from a human donor with classical Hodgkin lymphoma.

The chain recombines TRBV4-3 with TRBJ1-6; the D gene is possibly TRBD1 (6 bases). The CDR3 length is 17 residues. Germline V gene data show CDR1 as LGHNA and CDR2 as YSLEER. Trimming cost V 0 bases and J 7 bases, with 16 bases left between them. The CDR3 DNA reads TGCGCCAGCAGCCAAGATGCTGGCCAGGACAGAAATTCACCCCTCCACTTT. This encodes CASSQDAGQDRNSPLHF.

The chain carries TRBV9 and TRBJ2-3; no clear D. CDR1 SGDLS and CDR2 YYNGEE come from the germline V gene. V was clipped by 0 bases and J by 1 base, with 9 bases between them. The CDR3 is made up of 15 amino acids. The chain's CDR3 is CASSVVTQGTDTQYF. The CDR3 DNA reads TGTGCCAGCAGCGTAGTGACTCAGGGCACAGATACGCAGTATTTT.

CDR3 sequence: CASSLVGWEAENIQYF. CDR3 DNA sequence: TGTGCCAGCAGCTTAGTTGGGTGGGAGGCGGAAAACATTCAGTACTTC. This rearrangement joins TRBV7-2 to TRBJ2-4; D perhaps matches TRBD2 (6 bases). The CDR3 contains 16 residues. Germline V lookup: CDR1 SGHTA, CDR2 FQGNSA. The V end was cut by 1 base, the J end by 5 bases, with 15 bases between.

This chain joins TRBV7-8 and TRBJ2-3, with 8 bases lining up with TRBD2. The germline CDR1 and CDR2 sequences are SGHVS and FQNEAQ. The junction had 18 bases not matched to a gene; V was cut back by 2 bases and J by 2 bases. The CDR3 runs to 20 residues. The CDR3 is CASSLLMASTSGILTDTQYF. For the CDR3, the DNA is TGTGCCAGCAGCTTATTGATGGCTTCTACTAGCGGTATCCTCACAGATACGCAGTATTTT. Combining the CDR3 with reference TRBV7-8 and TRBJ2-3 gives the whole variable domain GAGVSQSPRYKVAKRGQDVALRCDPISGHVSLFWYQQALGQGPEFLTYFQNEAQLDKSGLPSDRFFAERPEGSVSTLKIQRTQQEDSAVYLCASSLLMASTSGILTDTQYFGPGTRLTVL.

This chain links TRBV15 with TRBJ1-1, with D hard to call. This CDR3 comprises 15 residues. The V and J ends lost 5 bases and 10 bases respectively, with 23 bases between them. Germline V gives CDR1 LNHNV, CDR2 YYDKDF (reference sequence). CDR3 residues: CATSGSHGVSLGAFF. DNA of the CDR3: TGTGCCACCAGCGGATCGCACGGTGTATCTTTGGGAGCTTTCTTT.

The genes are TRBV29-1 and TRBJ1-1; TRBD1 matches 7 bases. V was pared by 6 bases and J by 5 bases, with 9 bases of the junction left unmatched. The CDR3 is 13 amino acids. Per the germline V gene, CDR1 is SQVTM and CDR2 is ANQGSEA. CDR3 amino acids: CSVTGALRTEAFF. CDR3 in DNA: TGCAGCGTAACAGGGGCGCTAAGGACTGAAGCTTTCTTT.

The chain links TRBV7-2 to TRBJ1-5, with D hard to call. V shed 5 bases and J shed 3 bases, with 11 bases lying between them. Germline V CDR1 and CDR2: SGHTA, FQGNSA. The CDR3 extends over 14 amino acids. DNA of the CDR3: TGTGCCAGCAGCCAATACTCCCCCAATCAGCCCCAGCATTTT. Amino acid sequence: CASSQYSPNQPQHF.

This sequence joins TRBV5-1 and TRBJ1-2; D is possibly TRBD1 (5 bases). In germline, CDR1 is SGHRS, CDR2 YFSETQ. CDR3 length equals 13 residues. Trimming removed 4 bases at V and 7 bases at J, with 14 bases between. Here the CDR3 reads CASSVDTNRGYTF. The CDR3 DNA is TGCGCCAGCAGCGTGGACACGAATCGTGGCTACACCTTC.

The chain couples TRBV4-3 to TRBJ1-2; D is unresolved. The V end lost 0 bases, the J end lost 3 bases, and 5 bases lay between the germline ends. The germline V gene has CDR1 LGHNA and CDR2 YSLEER. The CDR3 spans 13 residues. As DNA, the CDR3 is TGCGCCAGCAGCCAAGATGGGGACTATGGCTACACCTTC. Translation gives CASSQDGDYGYTF.

The chain carries TRBV18 and TRBJ1-2; D ambiguous. There are 13 residues in the CDR3. Germline values: CDR1 KGHSH, CDR2 LQKENI. V was cut by 3 bases and J by 0 bases, with 5 bases left in between. CDR3 loop: CASSPEANYGYTF. CDR3 nucleotide sequence: TGTGCCAGCTCACCGGAGGCTAACTATGGCTACACCTTC.

This clone showed up just once. The chain recombines TRBV11-3 with TRBJ2-5, with a tentative D call TRBD2 (6 bases). Germline V gives CDR1 SGHNT, CDR2 YENEEA. Trimming removed 3 bases from V and 9 bases from J, with 14 bases in between. The CDR3 sequence is 13 residues long. CDR3 sequence reads: CASSFSREVAQYF. CDR3 bases: TGTGCCAGCAGCTTCAGCAGGGAGGTGGCCCAGTACTTC.

The genes are TRBV7-9 and TRBJ2-7, with D uncertain. V dropped 5 bases and J dropped 3 bases, with 14 bases sitting between them. This CDR3 has 14 amino acids. The germline CDR1 and CDR2 sequences are SEHNR and FQNEAQ (reference sequence). CDR3 DNA: TGTGCCAGCAGCCCGCCGACACCACGCTACGAGCAGTACTTC. It specifies CASSPPTPRYEQYF.

The rearrangement joins TRBV18 to TRBJ2-7; D not resolved. Per the germline V gene, CDR1 is KGHSH and CDR2 is LQKENI. Trimming took 2 bases from V and 3 from J, leaving 11 bases between them. This CDR3 has 14 residues. CDR3 protein: CASSPGSGHYEQYV. The CDR3 DNA sequence: TGTGCCAGCTCACCAGGATCGGGTCACTACGAGCAGTACGTC.

The V gene is TRBV19, the J gene TRBJ1-1; a possible D gene is TRBD1 (6 bases). The length of the CDR3 is 14 residues. Germline V gives CDR1 LNHDA, CDR2 SQIVND (reference sequence). Trimming took 1 base from V and 5 from J, leaving 11 bases between them. The CDR3 spells CASSIVRGRTEAFF. In nucleotides, the CDR3 is TGTGCCAGTAGTATAGTCAGGGGTCGGACTGAAGCTTTCTTT.

The rearrangement joins TRBV4-1 to TRBJ2-6; D might be TRBD1 (6 bases). Germline V gene data show CDR1 as MGHRA and CDR2 as YSYEKL. V was trimmed by 3 bases and J by 2 bases, leaving 8 bases between them. The length of the CDR3 is 15 residues. DNA of the CDR3: TGCGCCAGCAGCCACACAGGGCCTGGGGCCAACGTCCTGACTTTC. It yields the protein CASSHTGPGANVLTF.

V usage is TRBV5-1 and J usage is TRBJ2-3; 9 bases line up with TRBD1. CDR3 length equals 14 residues. V dropped 0 bases and J dropped 4; count of bases not matched to a gene: 0. CDR1 SGHRS and CDR2 YFSETQ come from the germline V gene. The CDR3: CASSLGQGADTQYF. DNA for the CDR3: TGCGCCAGCAGCTTGGGACAGGGGGCAGATACGCAGTATTTT. Filled out from reference TRBV5-1 and TRBJ2-3, the complete variable domain reads KAGVTQTPRYLIKTRGQQVTLSCSPISGHRSVSWYQQTPGQGLQFLFEYFSETQRNKGNFPGRFSGRQFSNSRSEMNVSTLELGDSALYLCASSLGQGADTQYFGPGTRLTVL.

This chain links TRBV5-6 with TRBJ1-2; no reliable D call. This CDR3 contains 13 residues. CDR1 and CDR2 (germline): SGHDT, YYEEEE. V lost 0 bases and J 8 bases, leaving 11 bases between the germline ends. The CDR3 region has the DNA TGTGCCAGCAGCTTGGGCCCCCATTGGGGCTACACCTTC. Translation gives CASSLGPHWGYTF.

This chain joins TRBV27 and TRBJ1-5, with a possible D match to TRBD1 (6 bases). The CDR3 spans 15 residues. The V end lost 1 base, the J end lost 2 bases, and 9 bases lay between the germline ends. Germline CDR1 reads MNHEY; CDR2 reads SMNVEV (reference sequence). The CDR3 DNA is TGTGCCAGCAGTTTATGGAACAGGGGCAATCAGCCCCAGCATTTT. Translating gives CASSLWNRGNQPQHF.

This chain links TRBV5-4 with TRBJ2-5, with 12 positions matching TRBD2. The CDR3 extends over 16 amino acids. V gave up 4 bases and J gave up 1 base; unmatched junction bases: 5. Germline values: CDR1 SGHNT, CDR2 YYREEE (reference sequence). For the CDR3, the DNA is TGTGCCAGCAGCCCTGAACTAGCGGGAGGCCAAGAGACCCAGTACTTC. As protein: CASSPELAGGQETQYF.

The chain employs TRBV23-1 and TRBJ2-7, with 10 positions matching TRBD2. TRBV23-1 is marked as an open reading frame, function uncertain. J gave up 0 bases and V 0 bases, and 11 bases lay outside the gene matches. The CDR3 has 19 amino acids. DNA for the CDR3: TGCGCCAGCAGTCAATCGGAGGTACTAGCGGGGCCGAGCTCCTACGAGCAGTACTTC. Protein sequence: CASSQSEVLAGPSSYEQYF.

This clone occurred a few times. The chain combines TRBV6-6 with TRBJ1-5; D is undetermined. The ends were cut back, 6 bases at V and 4 bases at J, with 4 bases in the middle. This CDR3 comprises 11 residues. The germline V gene encodes CDR1 MNHNY and CDR2 SVGAGI (reference sequence). CDR3 sequence (DNA): TGTGCCAGCAGCTCTAATCAGCCCCAGCATTTT. Translating it yields CASSSNQPQHF.

Comments on this clone: The junction differs from germline at one of its ends, possibly a read error. This sequence joins TRBV13 and TRBJ1-4; D is possibly TRBD1 (6 bases). CDR3 length: 15 residues. CDR1 and CDR2 (germline): PRHDT, FYEKMQ (reference sequence). CDR3 DNA: TGTGCCAGCAGCCCACGGACAGACACTACTGAAAAACTGTTTTTT. Translating gives CASSPRTDTTEKLFF.

This clone was counted between two and nine times. CDR3: CAISGDQETQYF. CDR3 coding DNA: TGTGCCATCTCTGGGGACCAAGAGACCCAGTACTTC. The chain recombines TRBV10-3 with TRBJ2-5; D gene uncertain. The CDR3 extends over 12 amino acids. CDR1 ENHRY and CDR2 SYGVKD come from the germline V gene. V lost 8 bases and J lost 0, with 7 bases in between.

A single count supports this clone. This chain connects TRBV29-1 to TRBJ2-1; 13 positions agree with TRBD2. CDR3 size: 15 residues. V lost 4 bases, J lost 5 bases, and 5 bases stayed unmatched. Germline loops: CDR1 SQVTM, CDR2 ANQGSEA. This CDR3 is CSVGGGLAGNNEQFF. The CDR3 bases are TGCAGCGTTGGAGGGGGACTAGCGGGGAACAATGAGCAGTTCTTC.

This chain links TRBV6-6 with TRBJ1-2; the match to TRBD1 covers 12 bases. The junction had 9 bases not matched to a gene; V was cut back by 4 bases and J by 6 bases. Germline assignment: CDR1 MNHNY and CDR2 SVGAGI (reference sequence). CDR3 size: 16 residues. CDR3 in amino acids: CASSSRDRGLGNGYTF. Here the CDR3 DNA reads TGTGCCAGCAGTTCGAGGGACAGGGGGCTTGGAAATGGCTACACCTTC.

The chain has TRBV25-1 and TRBJ2-5, with TRBD1 identical over 10 bases. The CDR3 length is 14 residues. Trimming removed 4 bases from V and 5 bases from J; junction bases left unmatched: 4. CDR1 and CDR2 (germline): MGHDK, SYGVNS. The CDR3 reads CASSGDRGSETQYF. CDR3 sequence (DNA): TGTGCCAGCAGTGGGGACAGGGGTTCGGAGACCCAGTACTTC. The variable domain in full, with the rest retrieved from reference TRBV25-1 and TRBJ2-5, is EADIYQTPRYLVIGTGKKITLECSQTMGHDKMYWYQQDPGMELHLIHYSYGVNSTEKGDLSSESTVSRIRTEHFPLTLESARPSHTSQYLCASSGDRGSETQYFGPGTRLLVL.

This clone is a singleton in its sample. This CDR3 is also generated by other DNA sequences in the sample. This chain uses TRBV7-8 with TRBJ1-2; D is unresolved. The ends were cut back, 1 base at V and 10 bases at J, with 10 bases in the middle. Germline CDR1 and CDR2: SGHVS and FQNEAQ. The CDR3 is 12 amino acids. The CDR3 DNA reads TGTGCCAGCAGCTTAGAGTCCTCCCCCTACACCTTC. It specifies CASSLESSPYTF.